This TCR beta chain was sequenced in a study of regulatory T cells in long-lasting Graves disease. For TCR beta, libraries came from iRepertoire HTBI primers and Arm-PCR of CDR3 regions. TCRdb fed the multiplex PCR reads into MiXCR, producing one record per CDR3 protein. The table shows 410,000 or so distinct CDR3 sequences, with about 15% occurring only once. The time point denotes: newly diagnosed GD, antithyroid drugs for less than 3 months. Generation of the TCR library employed RNA extracted from PBMCs. About this clonotype itself: At one boundary the junction diverges from the germline segment, which might be a read error.

Germline-derived CDR1 and CDR2 are SSHAT and FNYEAQ (reference sequence). There are 16 residues in the CDR3. This same sample was also part of a study on T cells in Graves' hyperthyroidism and ophthalmopathy.

The origin of this receptor is a woman between 25 and 40 years old with Graves disease. This sequence joins TRBV7-7 and TRBJ2-1; 8 bases match TRBD2. The sample in question was peripheral blood mononuclear cells (PBMCs), obtained at new diagnosis, from a patient treated with antithyroid drugs. The CDR3 spells CASSLAGLASYNEQFF. The CDR3 bases are TGTGCTAGCAGCTTAGCCGGACTAGCATCCTACAATGAGCAGTTCTTC. The whole variable domain, filled in from reference TRBV7-7 and TRBJ2-1, reads GAGVSQSPRYKVTKRGQDVTLRCDPISSHATLYWYQQALGQGPEFLTYFNYEAQPDKSGLPSDRFSAERPEGSISTLTIQRTEQRDSAMYRCASSLAGLASYNEQFFGPGTRLTVL.